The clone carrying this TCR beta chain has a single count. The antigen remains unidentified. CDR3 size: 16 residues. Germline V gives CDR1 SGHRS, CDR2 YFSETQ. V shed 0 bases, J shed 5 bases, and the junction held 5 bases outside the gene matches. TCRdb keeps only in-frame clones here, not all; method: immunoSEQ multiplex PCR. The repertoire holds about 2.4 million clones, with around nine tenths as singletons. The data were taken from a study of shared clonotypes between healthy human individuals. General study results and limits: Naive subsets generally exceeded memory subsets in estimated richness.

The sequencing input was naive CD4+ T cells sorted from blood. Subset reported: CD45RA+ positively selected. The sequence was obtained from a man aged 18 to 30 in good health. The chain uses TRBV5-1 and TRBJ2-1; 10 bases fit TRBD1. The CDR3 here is CASSLGDRGFDNEQFF. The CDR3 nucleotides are TGCGCCAGCAGCTTGGGGGACAGGGGATTTGACAATGAGCAGTTCTTC.